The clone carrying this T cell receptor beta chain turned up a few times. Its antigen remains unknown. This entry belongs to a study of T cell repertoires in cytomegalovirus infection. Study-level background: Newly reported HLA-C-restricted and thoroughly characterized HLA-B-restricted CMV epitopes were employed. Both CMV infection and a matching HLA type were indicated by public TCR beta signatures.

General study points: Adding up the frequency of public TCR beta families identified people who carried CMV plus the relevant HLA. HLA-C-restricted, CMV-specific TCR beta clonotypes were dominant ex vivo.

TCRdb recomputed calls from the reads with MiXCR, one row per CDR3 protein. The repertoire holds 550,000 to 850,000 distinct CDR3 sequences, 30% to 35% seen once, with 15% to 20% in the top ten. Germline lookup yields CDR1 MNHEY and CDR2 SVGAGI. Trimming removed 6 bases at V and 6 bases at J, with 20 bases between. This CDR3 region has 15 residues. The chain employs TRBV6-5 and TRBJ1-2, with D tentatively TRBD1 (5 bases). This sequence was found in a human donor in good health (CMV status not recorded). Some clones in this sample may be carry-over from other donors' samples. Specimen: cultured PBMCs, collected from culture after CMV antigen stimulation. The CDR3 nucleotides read TGTGCCAGCAGGGAAGCCGCGGGTGGGGGACATGGCTACACCTTC. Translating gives CASREAAGGGHGYTF.